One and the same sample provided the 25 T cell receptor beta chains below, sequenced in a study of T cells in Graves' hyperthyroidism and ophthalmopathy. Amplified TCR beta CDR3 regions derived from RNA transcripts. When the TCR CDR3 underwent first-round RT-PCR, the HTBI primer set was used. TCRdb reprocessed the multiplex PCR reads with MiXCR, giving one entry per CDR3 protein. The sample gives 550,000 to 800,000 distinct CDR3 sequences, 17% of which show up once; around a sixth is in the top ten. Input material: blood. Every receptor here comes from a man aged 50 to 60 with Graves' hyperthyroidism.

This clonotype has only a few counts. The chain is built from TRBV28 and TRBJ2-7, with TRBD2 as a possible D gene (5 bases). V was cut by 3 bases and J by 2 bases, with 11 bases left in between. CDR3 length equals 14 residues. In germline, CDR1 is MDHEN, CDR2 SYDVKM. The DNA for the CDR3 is TGTGCCAGCAGTTTGAATCTAGCTACCTACGAGCAGTACTTC. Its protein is CASSLNLATYEQYF.

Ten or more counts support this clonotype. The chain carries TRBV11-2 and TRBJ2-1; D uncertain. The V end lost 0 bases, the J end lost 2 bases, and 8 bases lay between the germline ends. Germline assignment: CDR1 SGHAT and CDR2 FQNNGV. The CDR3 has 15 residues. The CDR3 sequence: CASSLDPGTYNEQFF. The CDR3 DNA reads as TGTGCCAGCAGCTTAGATCCCGGAACCTACAATGAGCAGTTCTTC.

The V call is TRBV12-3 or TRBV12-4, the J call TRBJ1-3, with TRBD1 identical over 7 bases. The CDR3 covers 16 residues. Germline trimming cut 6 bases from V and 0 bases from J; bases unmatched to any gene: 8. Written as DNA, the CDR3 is TGTGCCAGCAGCAACAGGGACAGATCCTCTGGAAACACCATATATTTT. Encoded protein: CASSNRDRSSGNTIYF.

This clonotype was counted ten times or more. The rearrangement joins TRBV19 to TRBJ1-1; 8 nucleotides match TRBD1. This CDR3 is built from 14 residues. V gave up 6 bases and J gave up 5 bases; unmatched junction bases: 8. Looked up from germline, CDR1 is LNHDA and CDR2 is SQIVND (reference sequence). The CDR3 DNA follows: TGTGCCAGTAGATCCAGGGGGCAGGGGACTGAAGCTTTCTTT. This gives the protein CASRSRGQGTEAFF.

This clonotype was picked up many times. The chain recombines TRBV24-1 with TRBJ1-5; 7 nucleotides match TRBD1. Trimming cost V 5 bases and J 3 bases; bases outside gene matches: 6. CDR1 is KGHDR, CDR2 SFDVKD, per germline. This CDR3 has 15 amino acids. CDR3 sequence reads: CATSASTGNNQPQHF. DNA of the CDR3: TGTGCCACCAGTGCCTCGACAGGGAACAATCAGCCCCAGCATTTT.

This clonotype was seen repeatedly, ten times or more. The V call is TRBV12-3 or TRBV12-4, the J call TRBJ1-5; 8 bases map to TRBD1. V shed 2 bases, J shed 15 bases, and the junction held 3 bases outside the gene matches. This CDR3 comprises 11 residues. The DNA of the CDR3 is TGTGCCAGCAGTTTACGGGACAGGATGCATTTT. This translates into CASSLRDRMHF.

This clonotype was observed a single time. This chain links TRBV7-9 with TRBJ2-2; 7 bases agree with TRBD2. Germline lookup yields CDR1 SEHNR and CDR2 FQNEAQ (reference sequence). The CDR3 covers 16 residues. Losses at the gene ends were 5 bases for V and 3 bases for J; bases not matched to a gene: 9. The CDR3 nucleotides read TGTGCCAGCAGCCTCACCATTGGGGGGGACACCGGGGAGCTGTTTTTT. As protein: CASSLTIGGDTGELFF.

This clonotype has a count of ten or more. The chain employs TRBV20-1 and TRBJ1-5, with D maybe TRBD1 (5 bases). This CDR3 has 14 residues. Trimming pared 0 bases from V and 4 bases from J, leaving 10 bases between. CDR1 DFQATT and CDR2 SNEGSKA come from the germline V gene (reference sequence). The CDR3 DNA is TGCAGTGCTAGAGAGGGGCGGATAAATCAGCCCCAGCATTTT. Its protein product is CSAREGRINQPQHF.

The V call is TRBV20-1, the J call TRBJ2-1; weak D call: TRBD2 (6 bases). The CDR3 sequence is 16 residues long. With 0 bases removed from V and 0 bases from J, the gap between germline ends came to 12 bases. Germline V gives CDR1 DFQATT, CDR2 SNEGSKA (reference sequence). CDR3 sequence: CSARDRQRVSYNEQFF. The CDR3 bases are TGCAGTGCTAGAGATCGCCAGCGGGTCTCCTACAATGAGCAGTTCTTC.

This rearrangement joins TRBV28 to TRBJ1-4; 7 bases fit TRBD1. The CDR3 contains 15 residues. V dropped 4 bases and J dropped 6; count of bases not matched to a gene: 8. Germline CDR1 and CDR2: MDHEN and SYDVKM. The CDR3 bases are TGTGCCAGCAGTTCCGGGACAGCCGGTTATGAAAAACTGTTTTTT. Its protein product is CASSSGTAGYEKLFF.

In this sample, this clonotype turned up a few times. The CDR3 DNA sequence: TGTGCCAGCAGCGTAGGTTTCGGGGGCCATAGCAATCAGCCCCAGCATTTT. This sequence encodes CASSVGFGGHSNQPQHF. V and J are TRBV9 and TRBJ1-5; D may be TRBD1 (6 bases). There are 17 residues in the CDR3. Per the germline V gene, CDR1 is SGDLS and CDR2 is YYNGEE. Trimming shortened V by 0 bases and J by 0 bases, and 13 bases separated the two germline ends.

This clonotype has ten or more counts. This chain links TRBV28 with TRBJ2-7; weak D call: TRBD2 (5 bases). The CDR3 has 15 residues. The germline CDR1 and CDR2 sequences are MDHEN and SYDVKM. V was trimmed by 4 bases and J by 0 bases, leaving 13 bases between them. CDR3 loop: CASSSTRANSYEQYF. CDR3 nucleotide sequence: TGTGCCAGCAGTTCCACGAGGGCCAACTCCTACGAGCAGTACTTC.

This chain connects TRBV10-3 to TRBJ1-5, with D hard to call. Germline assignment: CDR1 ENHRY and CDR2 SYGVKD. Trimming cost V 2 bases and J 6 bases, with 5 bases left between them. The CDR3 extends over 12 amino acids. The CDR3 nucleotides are TGTGCCATCAGTGAGACTAGTCAGCCCCAGCATTTT. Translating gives CAISETSQPQHF.

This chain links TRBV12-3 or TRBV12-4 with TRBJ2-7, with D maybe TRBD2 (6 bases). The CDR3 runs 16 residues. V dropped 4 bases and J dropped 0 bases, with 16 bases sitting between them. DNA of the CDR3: TGTGCCAGCAGTTCCTCGACTAGGACGCCCTCCTACGAGCAGTACTTC. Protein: CASSSSTRTPSYEQYF.

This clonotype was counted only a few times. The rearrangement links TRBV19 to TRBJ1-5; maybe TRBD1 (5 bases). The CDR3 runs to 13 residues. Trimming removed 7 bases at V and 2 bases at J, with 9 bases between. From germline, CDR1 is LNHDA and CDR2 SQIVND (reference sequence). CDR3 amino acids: CASTRDRNQPQHF. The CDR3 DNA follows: TGTGCCAGTACGCGGGACCGCAATCAGCCCCAGCATTTT.

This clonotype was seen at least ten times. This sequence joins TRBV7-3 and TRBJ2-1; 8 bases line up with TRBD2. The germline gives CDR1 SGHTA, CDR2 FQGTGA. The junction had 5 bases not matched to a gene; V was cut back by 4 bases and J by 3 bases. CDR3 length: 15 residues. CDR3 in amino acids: CASSYLAGFYNEQFF. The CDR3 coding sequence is TGTGCCAGCAGCTACCTAGCGGGCTTCTACAATGAGCAGTTCTTC.

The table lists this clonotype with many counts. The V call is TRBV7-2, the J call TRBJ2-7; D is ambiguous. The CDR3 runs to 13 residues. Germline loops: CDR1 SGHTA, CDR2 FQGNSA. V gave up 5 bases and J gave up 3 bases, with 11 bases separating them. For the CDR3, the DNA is TGTGCCAGCAGCCGCCGCCAGATCTACGAGCAGTACTTC. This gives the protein CASSRRQIYEQYF. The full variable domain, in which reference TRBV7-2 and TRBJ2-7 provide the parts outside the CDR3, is GAGVSQSPSNKVTEKGKDVELRCDPISGHTALYWYRQSLGQGLEFLIYFQGNSAPDKSGLPSDRFSAERTGGSVSTLTIQRTQQEDSAVYLCASSRRQIYEQYFGPGTRLTVT.

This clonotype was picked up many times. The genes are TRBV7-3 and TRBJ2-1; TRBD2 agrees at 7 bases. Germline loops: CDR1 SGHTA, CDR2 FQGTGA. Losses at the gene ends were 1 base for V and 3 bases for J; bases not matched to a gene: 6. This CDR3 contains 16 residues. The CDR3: CASSLMASGGYNEQFF. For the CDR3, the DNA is TGTGCCAGCAGCTTAATGGCTAGCGGCGGCTACAATGAGCAGTTCTTC.

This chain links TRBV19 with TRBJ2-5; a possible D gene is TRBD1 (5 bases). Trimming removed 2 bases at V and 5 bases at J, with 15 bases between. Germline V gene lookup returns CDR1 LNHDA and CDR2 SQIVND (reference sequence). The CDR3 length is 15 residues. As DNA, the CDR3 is TGTGCCAGTAGTATATCCGGCAGGGTGCGGGAGACCCAGTACTTC. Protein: CASSISGRVRETQYF. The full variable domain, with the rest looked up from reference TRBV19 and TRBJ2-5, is DGGITQSPKYLFRKEGQNVTLSCEQNLNHDAMYWYRQDPGQGLRLIYYSQIVNDFQKGDIAEGYSVSREKKESFPLTVTSAQKNPTAFYLCASSISGRVRETQYFGPGTRLLVL.

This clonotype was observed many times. This CDR3 is CASSVGTFNNEQFF. Here the CDR3 DNA reads TGTGCCAGCAGCGTAGGGACTTTCAACAATGAGCAGTTCTTC. J is TRBJ2-1 and V is TRBV9, with D possibly TRBD2 on 5 matching bases. There are 14 residues in the CDR3. Trimming left V 0 bases short and J 5 bases short, with 9 bases between. Germline V gives CDR1 SGDLS, CDR2 YYNGEE.

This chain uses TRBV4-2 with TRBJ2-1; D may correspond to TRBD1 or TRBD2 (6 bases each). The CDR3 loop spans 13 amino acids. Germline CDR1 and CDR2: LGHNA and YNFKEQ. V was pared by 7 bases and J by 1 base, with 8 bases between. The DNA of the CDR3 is TGTGCCAGCAAGGGGGGATCCTACAATGAGCAGTTCTTC. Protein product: CASKGGSYNEQFF.

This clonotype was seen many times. CDR3 nucleotide sequence: TGTGCCAGCAGTTTACAGTTCGGTTGGGAGCAGTACTTC. This gives the protein CASSLQFGWEQYF. The rearrangement links TRBV28 to TRBJ2-7; D uncertain. The germline V gene has CDR1 MDHEN and CDR2 SYDVKM. V shed 2 bases and J shed 7 bases, with 12 bases lying between them. The CDR3 length is 13 residues.

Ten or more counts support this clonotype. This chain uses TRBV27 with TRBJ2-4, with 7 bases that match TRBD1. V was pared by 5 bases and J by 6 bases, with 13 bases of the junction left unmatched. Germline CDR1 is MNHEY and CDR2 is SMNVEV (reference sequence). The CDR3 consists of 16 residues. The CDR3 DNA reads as TGTGCCAGCAGTCCTCGGGACAGATCCGTGGGAAACATTCAGTACTTC. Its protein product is CASSPRDRSVGNIQYF.

The CDR3 DNA reads as TGTGCCAGCAGTTTGGCGATCGTTGGTCAGCCCCAGCATTTT. Translation: CASSLAIVGQPQHF. This chain connects TRBV28 to TRBJ1-5, with D unresolved. V lost 3 bases, J lost 6 bases, and 12 bases lay in between. The CDR3 totals 14 residues. Per germline, CDR1 MDHEN and CDR2 SYDVKM.

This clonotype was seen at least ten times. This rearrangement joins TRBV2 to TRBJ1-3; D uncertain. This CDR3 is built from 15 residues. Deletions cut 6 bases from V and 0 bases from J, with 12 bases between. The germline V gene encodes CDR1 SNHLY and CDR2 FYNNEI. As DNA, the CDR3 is TGTGCCAGCAGGCCCGCAGGTAGCTCTGGAAACACCATATATTTT. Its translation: CASRPAGSSGNTIYF.